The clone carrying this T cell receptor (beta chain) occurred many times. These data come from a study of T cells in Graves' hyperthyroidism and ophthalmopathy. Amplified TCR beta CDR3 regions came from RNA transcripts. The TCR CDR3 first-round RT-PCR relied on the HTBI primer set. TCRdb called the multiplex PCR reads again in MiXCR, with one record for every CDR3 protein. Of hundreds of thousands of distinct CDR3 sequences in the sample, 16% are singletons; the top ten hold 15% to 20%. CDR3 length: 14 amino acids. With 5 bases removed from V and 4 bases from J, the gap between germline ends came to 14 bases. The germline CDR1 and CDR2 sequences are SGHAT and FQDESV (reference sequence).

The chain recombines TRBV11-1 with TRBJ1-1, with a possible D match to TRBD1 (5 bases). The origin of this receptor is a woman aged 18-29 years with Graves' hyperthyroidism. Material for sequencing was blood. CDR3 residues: CASSRRGQGTEAFF. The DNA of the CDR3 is TGTGCCAGCAGCCGTCGGGGCCAGGGCACTGAAGCTTTCTTT.